This T cell receptor (beta chain) was identified during a study of beta chain features in type 1 diabetes. Study outcomes and limitations: TCRB CDR3 length was moderately but significantly reduced in all four CD4+ subsets of Type 1 diabetes patients.

A remark on this clone: Antigen unknown.

The study reverse transcribed the entire isolated RNA, so it sequenced expressed TCRB transcripts. Clones were read by immunoSEQ multiplex PCR, and TCRdb kept only the in-frame ones, dropping some. The sample has approximately 44,000 clones, over 60% seen once. The germline V and J ends were trimmed by 2 bases and 2 bases, with 14 bases remaining between them. The CDR3 has 17 amino acids. Germline V CDR1 and CDR2: SGHRS, YFSETQ. The TCR originated in a woman under 30 with type 1 diabetes. V usage is TRBV5-1 and J usage is TRBJ2-6; D is perhaps TRBD2 (5 bases). Sequencing used Tregs from blood. The CDR3 is CASSFPTASPGANVLTF. Written as DNA, the CDR3 is TGCGCCAGCAGCTTCCCGACGGCTAGCCCTGGGGCCAACGTCCTGACTTTC.